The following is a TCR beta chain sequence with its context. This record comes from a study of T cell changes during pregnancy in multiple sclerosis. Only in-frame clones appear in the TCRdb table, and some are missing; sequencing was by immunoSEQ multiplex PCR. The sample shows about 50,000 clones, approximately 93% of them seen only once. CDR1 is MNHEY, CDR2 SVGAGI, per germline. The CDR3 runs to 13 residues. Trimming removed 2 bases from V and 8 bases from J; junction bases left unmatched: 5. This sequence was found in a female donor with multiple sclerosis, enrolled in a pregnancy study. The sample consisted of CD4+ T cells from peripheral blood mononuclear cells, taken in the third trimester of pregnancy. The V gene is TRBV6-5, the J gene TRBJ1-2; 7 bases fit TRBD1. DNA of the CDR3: TGTGCCAGCAGTTACGGACAGGTTACGGGCTACACCTTC. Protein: CASSYGQVTGYTF.